This T cell receptor (beta chain) was identified in a study of shared clonotypes between healthy human individuals. Study results and caveats: Among donors, sharing of clonotypes was expected to be affected by sequencing depth. Sampling involved blood alone; tissue repertoires likely differ.

This table comes from immunoSEQ multiplex PCR, and its TCRdb copy is limited to in-frame clones, with some not included. The sample contains about 2,500,000 clones, about 92% of which appear only once. V was cut by 3 bases and J by 1 base, with 10 bases left in between. The CDR3 loop spans 14 amino acids. Germline CDR1 and CDR2: SGDLS and YYNGEE. Details on this clone: Its antigen is undetermined.

This TCR derives from a man younger than 35 in good health. The rearrangement links TRBV9 to TRBJ1-2, with unresolved D. The specimen sequenced was naive CD4+ T cells sorted from blood. Regarding subset: CD45RA+ positively selected. CDR3 in amino acids: CASSGPRVNYGYTF. The CDR3 region has the DNA TGTGCCAGCAGCGGGCCGCGCGTTAACTATGGCTACACCTTC.